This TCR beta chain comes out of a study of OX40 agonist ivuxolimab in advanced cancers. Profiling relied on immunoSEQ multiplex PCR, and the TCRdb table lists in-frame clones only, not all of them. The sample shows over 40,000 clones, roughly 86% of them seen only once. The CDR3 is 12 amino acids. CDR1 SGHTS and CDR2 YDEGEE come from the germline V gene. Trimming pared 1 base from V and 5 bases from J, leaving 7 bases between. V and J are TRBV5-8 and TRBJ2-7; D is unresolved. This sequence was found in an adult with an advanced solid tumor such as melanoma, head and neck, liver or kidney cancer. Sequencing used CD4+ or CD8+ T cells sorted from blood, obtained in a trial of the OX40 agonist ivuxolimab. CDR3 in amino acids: CASSLWANEQYF. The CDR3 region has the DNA TGTGCCAGCAGCTTGTGGGCGAACGAGCAGTACTTC.